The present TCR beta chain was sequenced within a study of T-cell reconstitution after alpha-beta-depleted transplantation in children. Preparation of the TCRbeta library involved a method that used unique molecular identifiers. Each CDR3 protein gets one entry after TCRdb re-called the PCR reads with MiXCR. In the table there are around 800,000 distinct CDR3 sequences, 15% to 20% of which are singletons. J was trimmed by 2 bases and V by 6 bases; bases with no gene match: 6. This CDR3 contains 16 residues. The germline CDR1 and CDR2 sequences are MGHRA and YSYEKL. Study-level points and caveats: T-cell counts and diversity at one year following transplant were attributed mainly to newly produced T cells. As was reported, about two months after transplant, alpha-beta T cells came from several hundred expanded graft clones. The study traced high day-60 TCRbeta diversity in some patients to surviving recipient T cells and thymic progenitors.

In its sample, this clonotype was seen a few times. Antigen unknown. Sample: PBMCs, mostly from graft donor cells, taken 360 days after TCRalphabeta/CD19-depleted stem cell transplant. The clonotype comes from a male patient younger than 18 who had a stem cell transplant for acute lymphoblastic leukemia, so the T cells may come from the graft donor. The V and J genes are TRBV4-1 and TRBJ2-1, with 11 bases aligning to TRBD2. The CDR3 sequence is CASRLAGGGPYNEQFF. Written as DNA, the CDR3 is TGCGCCAGCAGATTAGCGGGAGGGGGGCCCTACAATGAGCAGTTCTTC.